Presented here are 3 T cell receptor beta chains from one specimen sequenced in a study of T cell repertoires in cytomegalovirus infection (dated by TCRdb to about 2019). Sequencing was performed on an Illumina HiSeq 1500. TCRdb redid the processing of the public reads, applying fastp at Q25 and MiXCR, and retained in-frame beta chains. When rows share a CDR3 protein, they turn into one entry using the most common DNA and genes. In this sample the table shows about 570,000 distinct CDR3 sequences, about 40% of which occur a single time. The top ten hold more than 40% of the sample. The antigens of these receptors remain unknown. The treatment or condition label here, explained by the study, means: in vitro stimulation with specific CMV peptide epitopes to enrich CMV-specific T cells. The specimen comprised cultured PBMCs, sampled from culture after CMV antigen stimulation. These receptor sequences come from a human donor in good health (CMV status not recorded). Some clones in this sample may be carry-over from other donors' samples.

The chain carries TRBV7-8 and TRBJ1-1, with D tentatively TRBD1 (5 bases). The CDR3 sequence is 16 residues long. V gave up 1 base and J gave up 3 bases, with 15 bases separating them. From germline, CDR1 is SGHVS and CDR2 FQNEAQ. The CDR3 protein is CASSLVGVSGHTEAFF. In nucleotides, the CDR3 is TGTGCCAGCAGCTTAGTAGGGGTATCAGGACACACTGAAGCTTTCTTT.

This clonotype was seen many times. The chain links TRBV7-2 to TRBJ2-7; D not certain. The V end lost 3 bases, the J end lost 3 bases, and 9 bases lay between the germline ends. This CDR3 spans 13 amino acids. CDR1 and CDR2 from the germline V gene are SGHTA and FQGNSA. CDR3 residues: CASSLAPLYEQYF. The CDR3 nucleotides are TGTGCCAGCAGCTTGGCCCCGCTCTACGAGCAGTACTTC.

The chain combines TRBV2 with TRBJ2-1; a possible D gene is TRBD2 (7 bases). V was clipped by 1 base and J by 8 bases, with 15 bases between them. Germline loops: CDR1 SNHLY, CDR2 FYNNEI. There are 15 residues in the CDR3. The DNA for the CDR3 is TGTGCCAGCAGTGAAGAGGGGGGCGGGGGACATGAGCAGTTCTTC. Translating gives CASSEEGGGGHEQFF.